The subject of this entry is one T cell receptor (beta chain). Trimming took 5 bases from V and 3 from J; bases not matched to a gene: 5. This CDR3 comprises 14 residues. Germline CDR1 and CDR2: SEHNR and FQNEAQ (reference sequence). Profiling relied on immunoSEQ multiplex PCR, and the TCRdb table lists in-frame clones only, not all of them. The data contain about 680,000 clones, 55% to 85% of them singletons. The data are from a study of shared clonotypes between healthy human individuals. The gene calls are TRBV7-9 and TRBJ1-1, with TRBD1 matching over 8 bases. This clonotype was sampled from a young woman in good health. The sequencing sample was made of memory CD4+ T cells sorted from blood. Subset meaning: CD45RA-negative fraction. CDR3 amino acids: CASSRDRTDTEAFF. As DNA, the CDR3 is TGTGCCAGCAGCAGGGACAGGACGGACACTGAAGCTTTCTTT.